The 19 T cell receptor beta chains below were found in one sample sequenced in a study of OX40 agonist ivuxolimab in advanced cancers. The repertoire was sequenced with immunoSEQ multiplex PCR; TCRdb's copy has only in-frame clones and lacks some. The sample holds tens of thousands of clones; about 91% are singletons and the top ten take around 0.4%. The sample here was CD4+ or CD8+ T cells sorted from blood, taken in a trial of the OX40 agonist ivuxolimab. The receptors originated from an adult with an advanced solid tumor such as melanoma, head and neck, liver or kidney cancer.

The table lists this clone with a count of one. The V gene is TRBV18, the J gene TRBJ1-4, with a tentative D call TRBD1 (6 bases). The V end was cut by 8 bases, the J end by 0 bases, with 13 bases between. Germline lookup yields CDR1 KGHSH and CDR2 LQKENI. This CDR3 has 15 residues. The CDR3 sequence: CASRGGIATNEKLFF. The CDR3 nucleotides read TGTGCCAGCCGCGGGGGCATAGCAACTAATGAAAAACTGTTTTTT.

The rearrangement uses TRBV6-6 and TRBJ1-2; D perhaps matches TRBD1 (6 bases). The V gene's germline CDR1 is MNHNY and CDR2 SVGAGI (reference sequence). V lost 7 bases to trimming and J lost 3 bases, with 9 bases between them. The CDR3 sequence is 12 residues long. CDR3 bases: TGTGCCAGCAAACAGGGTGACTATGGCTACACCTTC. Translating it yields CASKQGDYGYTF.

The chain employs TRBV7-9 and TRBJ2-5; 8 bases fit TRBD1. J gave up 5 bases and V 5 bases, and 16 bases lay outside the gene matches. The CDR3 runs to 17 residues. Germline-derived CDR1 and CDR2 are SEHNR and FQNEAQ (reference sequence). CDR3 residues: CASSPALGQGLWETQYF. In nucleotides, the CDR3 is TGTGCCAGCAGCCCTGCTCTTGGACAGGGTCTGTGGGAGACCCAGTACTTC.

The genes are TRBV10-3 and TRBJ2-6; TRBD1 matches 10 bases. V shed 8 bases, J shed 0 bases, and the junction held 4 bases outside the gene matches. Germline V lookup: CDR1 ENHRY, CDR2 SYGVKD. There are 16 residues in the CDR3. The CDR3 nucleotides are TGTGCCATCCTGACAGGGGGCGACTCTGGGGCCAACGTCCTGACTTTC. Its protein product is CAILTGGDSGANVLTF.

This chain links TRBV10-3 with TRBJ2-2; 7 nucleotides agree with TRBD2. The CDR3 has 18 residues. Germline V lookup: CDR1 ENHRY, CDR2 SYGVKD. J lost 0 bases, V lost 7 bases, and 14 bases had no gene match. As DNA, the CDR3 is TGTGCCATCAATCAGCGGGACCCCCCCTTTTCGAACACCGGGGAGCTGTTTTTT. Amino acids: CAINQRDPPFSNTGELFF.

This chain joins TRBV6-1 and TRBJ1-1, with D perhaps matching TRBD1 (6 bases). V was trimmed by 3 bases and J by 3 bases, leaving 11 bases between them. Germline lookup yields CDR1 MNHNS and CDR2 SASEGT. This CDR3 comprises 14 residues. This CDR3 reads CASSEGGWDTEAFF. In nucleotides, the CDR3 is TGTGCCAGCAGTGAGGGGGGCTGGGACACTGAAGCTTTCTTT.

This rearrangement joins TRBV7-2 to TRBJ2-7, with 14 bases fitting TRBD2. There are 15 residues in the CDR3. CDR1 and CDR2 from the germline V gene are SGHTA and FQGNSA. The V gene end was trimmed by 5 bases and the J gene end by 6 bases; junction bases not matched to a gene: 6. DNA of the CDR3: TGTGCCAGCAGCCAGCAGGGACTAGCGGGGGTCGAGCAGTACTTC. Its protein is CASSQQGLAGVEQYF.

This chain links TRBV2 with TRBJ2-1; no firm D call. V shed 7 bases and J shed 3 bases, with 13 bases lying between them. The CDR3 length is 14 residues. Germline assignment: CDR1 SNHLY and CDR2 FYNNEI. The CDR3 loop reads CASIPLINYNEQFF. The CDR3 region has the DNA TGTGCCAGCATCCCACTAATCAACTACAATGAGCAGTTCTTC. The whole variable domain, filled in from reference TRBV2 and TRBJ2-1, reads EPEVTQTPSHQVTQMGQEVILRCVPISNHLYFYWYRQILGQKVEFLVSFYNNEISEKSEIFDDQFSVERPDGSNFTLKIRSTKLEDSAMYFCASIPLINYNEQFFGPGTRLTVL.

The chain recombines TRBV2 with TRBJ2-1; 13 bases are shared with TRBD2. The CDR3 extends over 15 amino acids. From germline, CDR1 is SNHLY and CDR2 FYNNEI. The J segment lost 10 bases and the V segment lost 3 bases, leaving 6 bases of the junction unmatched. CDR3: CASSEGLAGSKEQFF. The CDR3 DNA reads TGTGCCAGCAGTGAGGGACTAGCGGGATCCAAGGAGCAGTTCTTC.

In this sample, this clone turned up once. This chain connects TRBV2 to TRBJ1-5; D possibly corresponds to TRBD1 (5 bases). This CDR3 contains 14 residues. The V gene lost 5 bases and the J gene lost 3 bases, with 11 bases spanning the gap. The germline CDR1 and CDR2 sequences are SNHLY and FYNNEI. The CDR3 region is CASSPDRFNQPQHF. For the CDR3, the DNA is TGTGCCAGCAGTCCTGACAGATTCAATCAGCCCCAGCATTTT.

The chain links TRBV11-3 to TRBJ2-1; TRBD2 matches at 10 bases. With V trimmed by 1 base and J by 0 bases, 6 bases remained unmatched. CDR3 length: 18 amino acids. CDR1 and CDR2 (germline): SGHNT, YENEEA. CDR3 coding DNA: TGTGCCAGCAGCTTAGGTGCGTCTAGCGGGGGCTCCTACAATGAGCAGTTCTTC. Encoded protein: CASSLGASSGGSYNEQFF.

This sequence joins TRBV25-1 and TRBJ1-5, with D possibly TRBD1 on 6 matching bases. The germline V gene has CDR1 MGHDK and CDR2 SYGVNS. The V gene lost 5 bases and the J gene lost 4 bases, with 12 bases spanning the gap. The length of the CDR3 is 14 residues. This chain's CDR3 is CASSRYRDNQPQHF. As DNA, the CDR3 is TGTGCCAGCAGTAGGTACAGGGATAATCAGCCCCAGCATTTT.

In this sample, this clone turned up a few times. This rearrangement joins TRBV19 to TRBJ1-5; 10 bases are a match to TRBD1. V was pared by 7 bases and J by 5 bases, with 5 bases of the junction left unmatched. The CDR3 sequence is 14 residues long. CDR1 is LNHDA and CDR2 is SQIVND in the germline V gene (reference sequence). CDR3 DNA sequence: TGTGCCAGTACGGACAGGGGGATCCATCAGCCCCAGCATTTT. Translation gives CASTDRGIHQPQHF.

This chain connects TRBV30 to TRBJ2-3, with D uncertain. V lost 3 bases and J lost 2, with 12 bases in between. Germline V gene lookup returns CDR1 GTSNPN and CDR2 SVGIG (reference sequence). There are 14 residues in the CDR3. CDR3 bases: TGTGCCTGGAGAACGCAGGAGTTCACAGATACGCAGTATTTT. This encodes CAWRTQEFTDTQYF.

V and J are TRBV5-4 and TRBJ2-2, with TRBD2 identical over 9 bases. V lost 5 bases to trimming and J lost 5 bases; unmatched junction nucleotides: 4. Germline values: CDR1 SGHNT, CDR2 YYREEE (reference sequence). The CDR3 spans 14 residues. CDR3 nucleotide sequence: TGTGCCAGCAGAGGGCGGGAGGGAACCGGGGAGCTGTTTTTT. Amino acid sequence: CASRGREGTGELFF.

The rearrangement uses TRBV18 and TRBJ1-2, with D maybe TRBD1 (5 bases). The V end lost 6 bases, the J end lost 8 bases, and 16 bases lay between the germline ends. Looked up from germline, CDR1 is KGHSH and CDR2 is LQKENI. The CDR3 covers 13 residues. The CDR3 bases are TGTGCCAGCTCCCTGGACCAGGGTAGGGGCTACACCTTC. As protein: CASSLDQGRGYTF.

The V and J genes are TRBV7-6 and TRBJ2-1; D is unresolved. From germline, CDR1 is SGHVS and CDR2 FNYEAQ. V dropped 1 base and J dropped 7 bases, with 17 bases sitting between them. This CDR3 comprises 16 residues. CDR3 coding DNA: TGTGCCAGCAGCTTAGAGGCCTATGTTTTGAGGAATGAGCAGTTCTTC. Its protein product is CASSLEAYVLRNEQFF.

This sequence joins TRBV6-5 and TRBJ2-1; D gene unclear. Germline values: CDR1 MNHEY, CDR2 SVGAGI. V shed 0 bases and J shed 4 bases, with 10 bases lying between them. The CDR3 contains 15 residues. The CDR3 sequence: CASSYSGSPYNEQFF. The CDR3 nucleotides read TGTGCCAGCAGTTACTCGGGGTCGCCGTACAATGAGCAGTTCTTC.

V usage is TRBV4-3 and J usage is TRBJ2-7; D is possibly TRBD1 (5 bases). Per germline, CDR1 LGHNA and CDR2 YSLEER. The ends were cut back, 4 bases at V and 0 bases at J, with 10 bases in the middle. The CDR3 is made up of 14 amino acids. CDR3 nucleotide sequence: TGCGCCAGCAGCCCGCAGGGCGCCTCCTACGAGCAGTACTTC. This translates into CASSPQGASYEQYF.